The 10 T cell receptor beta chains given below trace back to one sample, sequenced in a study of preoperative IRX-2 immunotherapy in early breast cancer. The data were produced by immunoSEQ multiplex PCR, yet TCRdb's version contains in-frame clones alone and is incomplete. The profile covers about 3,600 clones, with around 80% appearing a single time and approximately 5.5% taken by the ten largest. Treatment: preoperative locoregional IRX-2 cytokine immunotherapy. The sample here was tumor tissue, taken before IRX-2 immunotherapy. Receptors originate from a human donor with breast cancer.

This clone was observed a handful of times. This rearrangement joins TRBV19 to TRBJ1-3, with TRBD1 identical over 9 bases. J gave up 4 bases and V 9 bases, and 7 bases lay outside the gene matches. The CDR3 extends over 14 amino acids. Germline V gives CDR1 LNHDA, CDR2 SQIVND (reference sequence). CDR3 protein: CASLGQGQGNTIYF. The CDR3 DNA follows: TGTGCCAGCCTTGGACAGGGGCAAGGAAACACCATATATTTT.

The CDR3 coding sequence is TGTGCCAGCAGTTACCACGGACTTATGAACACTGAAGCTTTCTTT. Protein sequence: CASSYHGLMNTEAFF. This rearrangement joins TRBV6-8 to TRBJ1-1; D is undetermined. The CDR3 spans 15 residues. Per the germline V gene, CDR1 is MNHGY and CDR2 is SAAAGT. V shed 2 bases and J shed 0 bases, with 10 bases lying between them.

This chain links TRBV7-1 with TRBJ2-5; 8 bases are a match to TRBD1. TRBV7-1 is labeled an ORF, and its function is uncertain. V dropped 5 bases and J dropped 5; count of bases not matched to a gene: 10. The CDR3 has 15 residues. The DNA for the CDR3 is TGTGCCAGCAGCCTCGCAGGGGGCTGGAGGGAGACCCAGTACTTC. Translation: CASSLAGGWRETQYF.

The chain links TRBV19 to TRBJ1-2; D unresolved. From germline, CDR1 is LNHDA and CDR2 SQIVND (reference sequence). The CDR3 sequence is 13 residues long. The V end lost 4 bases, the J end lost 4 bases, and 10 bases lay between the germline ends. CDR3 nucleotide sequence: TGTGCCAGTAGTAACACAGAGAGCTATGGCTACACCTTC. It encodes CASSNTESYGYTF.

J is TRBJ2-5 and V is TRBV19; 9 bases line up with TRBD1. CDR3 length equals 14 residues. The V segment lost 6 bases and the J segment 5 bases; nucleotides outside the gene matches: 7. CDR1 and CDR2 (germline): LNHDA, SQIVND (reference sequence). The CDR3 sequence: CASSLQGAVETQYF. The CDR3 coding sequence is TGTGCCAGTAGCCTACAGGGGGCTGTGGAGACCCAGTACTTC.

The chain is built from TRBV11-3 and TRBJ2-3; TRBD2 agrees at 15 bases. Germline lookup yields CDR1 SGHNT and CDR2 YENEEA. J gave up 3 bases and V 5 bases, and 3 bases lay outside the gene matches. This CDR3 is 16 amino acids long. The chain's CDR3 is CASSLGTSGRTDTQYF. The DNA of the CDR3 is TGTGCCAGCAGCCTAGGGACTAGCGGGAGGACAGATACGCAGTATTTT. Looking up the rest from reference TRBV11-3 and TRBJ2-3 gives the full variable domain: EAGVVQSPRYKIIEKKQPVAFWCNPISGHNTLYWYLQNLGQGPELLIRYENEEAVDDSQLPKDRFSAERLKGVDSTLKIQPAELGDSAVYLCASSLGTSGRTDTQYFGPGTRLTVL.

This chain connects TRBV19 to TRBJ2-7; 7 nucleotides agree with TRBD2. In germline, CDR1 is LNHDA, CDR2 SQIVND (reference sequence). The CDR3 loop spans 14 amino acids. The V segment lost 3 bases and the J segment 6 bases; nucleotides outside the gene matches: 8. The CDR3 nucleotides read TGTGCCAGTAGTATCTCGGGAGGTAGTGGCGAGCAGTACTTC. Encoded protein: CASSISGGSGEQYF.

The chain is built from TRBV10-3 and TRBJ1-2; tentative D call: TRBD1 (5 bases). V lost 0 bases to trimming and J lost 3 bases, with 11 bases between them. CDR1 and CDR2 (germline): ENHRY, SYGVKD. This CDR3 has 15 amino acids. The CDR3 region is CAISESARVDYGYTF. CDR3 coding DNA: TGTGCCATCAGTGAGTCGGCCAGGGTCGACTATGGCTACACCTTC.

The CDR3 sequence is CASSLTSGVWNTIYF. CDR3 sequence (DNA): TGTGCCAGCAGCTTAACATCGGGAGTCTGGAACACCATATATTTT. This chain links TRBV7-7 with TRBJ1-3; D unclear. Germline CDR1 SSHAT, CDR2 FNYEAQ (reference sequence). The V and J ends lost 2 bases and 7 bases respectively, with 15 bases between them. The CDR3 loop spans 15 amino acids.

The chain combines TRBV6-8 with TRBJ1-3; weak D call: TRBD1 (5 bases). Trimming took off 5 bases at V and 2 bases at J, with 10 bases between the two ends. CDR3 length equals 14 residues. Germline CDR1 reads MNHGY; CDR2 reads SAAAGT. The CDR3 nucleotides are TGTGCCAGCAGTCGGACGGGGGCTGGAAACACCATATATTTT. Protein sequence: CASSRTGAGNTIYF.